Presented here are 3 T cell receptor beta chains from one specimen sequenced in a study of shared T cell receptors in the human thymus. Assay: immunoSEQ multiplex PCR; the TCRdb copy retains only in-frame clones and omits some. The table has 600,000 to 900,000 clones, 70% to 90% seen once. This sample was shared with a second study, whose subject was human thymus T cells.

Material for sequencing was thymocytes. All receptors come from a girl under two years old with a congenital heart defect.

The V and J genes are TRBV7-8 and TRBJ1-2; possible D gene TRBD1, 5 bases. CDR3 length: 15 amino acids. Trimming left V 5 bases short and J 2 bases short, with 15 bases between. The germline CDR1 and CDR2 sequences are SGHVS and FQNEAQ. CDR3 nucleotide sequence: TGTGCCAGCAGCCCCCCCGGCAAGGGGAACTATGGCTACACCTTC. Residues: CASSPPGKGNYGYTF.

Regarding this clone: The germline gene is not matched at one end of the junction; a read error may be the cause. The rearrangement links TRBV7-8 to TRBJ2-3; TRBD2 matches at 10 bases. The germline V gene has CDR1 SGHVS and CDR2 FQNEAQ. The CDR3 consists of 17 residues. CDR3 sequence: CASSLDERGGSTDAQYF. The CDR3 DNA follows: TGTGCCAGCAGCCTCGACGAGCGGGGGGGTTCCACAGATGCGCAGTATTTT.

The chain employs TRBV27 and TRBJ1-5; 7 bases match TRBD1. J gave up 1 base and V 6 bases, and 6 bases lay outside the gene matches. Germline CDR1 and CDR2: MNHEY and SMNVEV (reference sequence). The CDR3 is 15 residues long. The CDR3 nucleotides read TGTGCCAGCAGCCCCGAGGACAGGAGCAATCAGCCCCAGCATTTT. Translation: CASSPEDRSNQPQHF.